These 20 T cell receptor beta chains were sequenced from one sample in a study of cytomegalovirus exposure and HLA in healthy donors. A multiplex PCR was run with 60 Vbeta primers and 13 Jbeta primers. Data came from immunoSEQ multiplex PCR; TCRdb stores just in-frame clones and leaves some out. The table includes about 160,000 clones, about 82% detected once. The material sequenced was PBMCs. These receptors were collected from a woman in her late teens or twenties in good health and CMV-seronegative.

This rearrangement joins TRBV21-1 to TRBJ2-2; the table's D call of TRBD1 was not tested on the DNA. TRBV21-1 is listed as a pseudogene. The CDR3 has 18 residues. This CDR3 reads CASSKVISGRGNTGELFF. CDR3 coding DNA: TGTGCCAGCAGCAAAGTAATTTCGGGCAGGGGTAACACCGGGGAGCTGTTTTTT.

This chain connects TRBV19 to TRBJ1-2; tentatively, D is TRBD1 (6 bases). From germline, CDR1 is LNHDA and CDR2 SQIVND (reference sequence). V lost 2 bases and J lost 2, with 9 bases in between. There are 14 residues in the CDR3. For the CDR3, the DNA is TGTGCCAGTAGTATATCTACAGGGAACTATGGCTACACCTTC. Residues: CASSISTGNYGYTF.

V is TRBV6-5 and J is TRBJ2-7; 8 nucleotides agree with TRBD1. Germline trimming cut 4 bases from V and 6 bases from J; bases unmatched to any gene: 8. CDR3 length equals 14 residues. Looked up from germline, CDR1 is MNHEY and CDR2 is SVGAGI. Here the CDR3 DNA reads TGTGCCAGCAGTTCCTTATCGACAGGGGTCGAGCAGTACTTC. This translates into CASSSLSTGVEQYF.

The V and J genes are TRBV11-2 and TRBJ2-7; maybe TRBD1 (5 bases). CDR1 SGHAT and CDR2 FQNNGV come from the germline V gene. The V end was cut by 1 base, the J end by 1 base, with 11 bases between. The CDR3 covers 15 residues. For the CDR3, the DNA is TGTGCCAGCAGCTTAGTGCAGGGCGATTCCTACGAGCAGTACTTC. It yields the protein CASSLVQGDSYEQYF.

This chain uses TRBV5-1 with TRBJ2-2; no clear D gene. Germline V lookup: CDR1 SGHRS, CDR2 YFSETQ. This CDR3 has 14 amino acids. V lost 1 base to trimming and J lost 1 base, with 5 bases between them. CDR3 sequence: CASSLSLNTGELFF. CDR3 nucleotides: TGCGCCAGCAGCTTGTCCCTGAACACCGGGGAGCTGTTTTTT.

The CDR3 spells CAISDESRTDTQYF. The DNA for the CDR3 is TGTGCCATCAGTGATGAGTCTCGCACAGATACGCAGTATTTT. The chain joins TRBV10-3 to TRBJ2-3, with D hard to call. The germline V gene encodes CDR1 ENHRY and CDR2 SYGVKD. Trimming left V 3 bases short and J 1 base short, with 8 bases between. There are 14 residues in the CDR3.

For this clone: One junction end disagrees with the germline gene, perhaps due to a read error. This chain joins TRBV10-1 and TRBJ2-5, with 12 bases identical to TRBD2. Looked up from germline, CDR1 is WNHNN and CDR2 is SYGVQD (reference sequence). CDR3 length equals 16 residues. CDR3 DNA: TGCGCCAACAGTGACACTTGGACTAGCGGGAAGGAGACCCAGTACTTC. Its protein is CANSDTWTSGKETQYF.

This chain's CDR3 is CASCPLLAGELFF. The CDR3 DNA reads TGTGCCAGCTGCCCCCTTTTAGCCGGGGAGCTGTTTTTT. The chain links TRBV7-6 to TRBJ2-2; D is unresolved. CDR3 size: 13 residues. V was pared by 8 bases and J by 6 bases, with 13 bases between. Germline assignment: CDR1 SGHVS and CDR2 FNYEAQ.

The V gene is TRBV7-9, the J gene TRBJ2-7, with TRBD2 identical over 7 bases. V shed 3 bases and J 5 bases; nucleotides not matched to a gene: 10. Germline-derived CDR1 and CDR2 are SEHNR and FQNEAQ (reference sequence). The CDR3 has 15 amino acids. CDR3 DNA: TGTGCCAGCAGCTTCCGGTTGGCGGGAGATGACGAGCAGTACTTC. Amino acid sequence: CASSFRLAGDDEQYF.

V and J are TRBV5-1 and TRBJ2-1; 9 nucleotides match TRBD2. Looked up from germline, CDR1 is SGHRS and CDR2 is YFSETQ. This CDR3 has 16 amino acids. The ends lost 4 bases at V and 7 bases at J; junction bases unmatched: 12. CDR3 in DNA: TGCGCCAGCAGCCTGGACGTAGCGGGAGTTCGGAATGAGCAGTTCTTC. This translates into CASSLDVAGVRNEQFF. Full variable domain (missing parts from reference TRBV5-1 and TRBJ2-1): KAGVTQTPRYLIKTRGQQVTLSCSPISGHRSVSWYQQTPGQGLQFLFEYFSETQRNKGNFPGRFSGRQFSNSRSEMNVSTLELGDSALYLCASSLDVAGVRNEQFFGPGTRLTVL.

The chain couples TRBV28 to TRBJ1-1, with a weak D call TRBD1 (6 bases). Germline CDR1 is MDHEN and CDR2 is SYDVKM. This CDR3 region has 16 residues. The germline V and J ends were trimmed by 5 bases and 3 bases, with 19 bases remaining between them. The CDR3 sequence: CASSRWGGEGDTEAFF. In nucleotides, the CDR3 is TGTGCCAGCAGTCGGTGGGGGGGCGAGGGGGACACTGAAGCTTTCTTT.

The chain couples TRBV5-1 to TRBJ2-2, with D perhaps matching TRBD2 (6 bases). The germline V and J ends were trimmed by 4 bases and 4 bases, with 14 bases remaining between them. Germline lookup yields CDR1 SGHRS and CDR2 YFSETQ. The CDR3 length is 15 residues. The DNA of the CDR3 is TGCGCCAGCAGCCCGACAGAGGAGGGCACCGGGGAGCTGTTTTTT. Protein: CASSPTEEGTGELFF.

This clone has just a few counts. V is TRBV2 and J is TRBJ1-5; possible D gene TRBD1, 6 bases. The CDR3 totals 17 residues. CDR1 and CDR2 (germline): SNHLY, FYNNEI. Trimming pared 1 base from V and 5 bases from J, leaving 18 bases between. Here the CDR3 DNA reads TGTGCCAGCAGTGAAGACGGTCTCAGGGGTGGGGATCAGCCCCAGCATTTT. This sequence encodes CASSEDGLRGGDQPQHF.

This chain uses TRBV7-9 with TRBJ2-7, with D possibly TRBD1 on 6 matching bases. The CDR3 loop spans 14 amino acids. CDR1 SEHNR and CDR2 FQNEAQ come from the germline V gene (reference sequence). The germline V and J ends were trimmed by 0 bases and 2 bases, with 8 bases remaining between them. The CDR3 spells CASSLAGGPYEQYF. CDR3 bases: TGTGCCAGCAGCTTAGCTGGGGGCCCCTACGAGCAGTACTTC. The full variable domain, rest sourced from reference TRBV7-9 and TRBJ2-7, is DTGVSQNPRHKITKRGQNVTFRCDPISEHNRLYWYRQTLGQGPEFLTYFQNEAQLEKSRLLSDRFSAERPKGSFSTLEIQRTEQGDSAMYLCASSLAGGPYEQYFGPGTRLTVT.

This chain joins TRBV4-3 and TRBJ2-3; maybe TRBD1 (7 bases). The germline gives CDR1 LGHNA, CDR2 YSLEER. Between the trimmed V and J ends, which lost 4 bases and 2 bases, there was a span of 16 bases. This CDR3 is 16 amino acids long. The CDR3 spells CASSPQGGGTTDTQYF. The CDR3 DNA sequence: TGCGCCAGCAGCCCCCAGGGGGGCGGGACCACAGATACGCAGTATTTT.

This clone is a singleton in its sample. The V gene is TRBV27, the J gene TRBJ2-3; 9 nucleotides line up with TRBD2. CDR1 and CDR2 (germline): MNHEY, SMNVEV (reference sequence). The CDR3 runs 15 residues. V was clipped by 6 bases and J by 3 bases; unmatched bases: 7. This CDR3 is CASRVRAGGTDTQYF. The CDR3 DNA reads TGTGCCAGCAGAGTGAGAGCGGGAGGTACAGATACGCAGTATTTT.

The CDR3 loop is CASSERRGVQETQYF. CDR3 nucleotide sequence: TGCGCCAGCAGTGAGCGGAGGGGCGTCCAAGAGACCCAGTACTTC. This rearrangement joins TRBV10-1 to TRBJ2-5, with D tentatively TRBD2 (6 bases). CDR3 length: 15 amino acids. With 2 bases removed from V and 1 base from J, the gap between germline ends came to 11 bases. In germline, CDR1 is WNHNN, CDR2 SYGVQD (reference sequence).

This clone turned up a few times. The gene calls are TRBV4-2 and TRBJ2-1, with TRBD2 identical over 8 bases. The CDR3 loop spans 16 amino acids. CDR1 is LGHNA and CDR2 is YNFKEQ in the germline V gene. The V segment lost 0 bases and the J segment 2 bases; nucleotides outside the gene matches: 3. CDR3 amino acids: CASSQDQLAAYNEQFF. The CDR3 nucleotides are TGTGCCAGCAGCCAAGATCAACTAGCGGCCTACAATGAGCAGTTCTTC.

This clone was seen just once. This chain links TRBV5-1 with TRBJ1-2, with TRBD1 as a possible D gene (5 bases). Germline CDR1 SGHRS, CDR2 YFSETQ. The V and J ends lost 0 bases and 4 bases respectively, with 19 bases between them. The CDR3 is 17 residues long. CDR3 DNA: TGCGCCAGCAGCTTGGACGGGTGGCAAGGGGTTGGCTATGGCTACACCTTC. Amino acid sequence: CASSLDGWQGVGYGYTF.

A word on this clone: This specimen includes other DNA sequences encoding the same CDR3. The J gene is TRBJ2-1, the V gene TRBV5-6, with D tentatively TRBD2 (7 bases). The CDR3 consists of 15 residues. Trimming pared 1 base from V and 4 bases from J, leaving 12 bases between. CDR1 and CDR2 from the germline V gene are SGHDT and YYEEEE. As DNA, the CDR3 is TGTGCCAGCAGCTTGAGTGGGGGGGCGTACAATGAGCAGTTCTTC. Protein sequence: CASSLSGGAYNEQFF. Full variable domain (rest looked up from reference TRBV5-6 and TRBJ2-1): DAGVTQSPTHLIKTRGQQVTLRCSPKSGHDTVSWYQQALGQGPQFIFQYYEEEERQRGNFPDRFSGHQFPNYSSELNVNALLLGDSALYLCASSLSGGAYNEQFFGPGTRLTVL.